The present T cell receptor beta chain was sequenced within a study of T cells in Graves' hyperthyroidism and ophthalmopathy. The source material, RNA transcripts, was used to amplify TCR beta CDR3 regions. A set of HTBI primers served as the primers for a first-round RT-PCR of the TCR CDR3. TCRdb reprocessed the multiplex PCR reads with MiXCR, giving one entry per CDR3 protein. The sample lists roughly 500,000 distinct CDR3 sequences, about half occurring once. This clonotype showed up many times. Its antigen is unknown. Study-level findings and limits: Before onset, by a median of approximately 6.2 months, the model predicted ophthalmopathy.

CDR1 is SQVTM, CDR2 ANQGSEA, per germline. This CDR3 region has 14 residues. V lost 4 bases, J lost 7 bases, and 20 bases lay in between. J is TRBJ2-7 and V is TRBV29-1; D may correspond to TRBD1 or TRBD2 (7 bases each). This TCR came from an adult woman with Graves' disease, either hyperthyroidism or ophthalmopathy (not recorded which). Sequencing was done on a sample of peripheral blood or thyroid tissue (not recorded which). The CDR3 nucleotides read TGCAGCGTTGTGTTCTCGCCAGGGGGGGAAGAGCAGTACTTC. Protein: CSVVFSPGGEEQYF.